A single sample is the source of the 8 T cell receptor beta chains below, sequenced in a study of T cell repertoires in cytomegalovirus infection. TCRdb reanalysed the reads using MiXCR and keeps one entry per CDR3 protein. The data show some 450,000 distinct CDR3 sequences, roughly 30% seen once. What was sequenced was PBMCs. Source of these receptors: a human donor in good health (CMV status not recorded). Some clones in this sample may be carry-over from other donors' samples.

This clonotype appeared many times. This rearrangement joins TRBV7-2 to TRBJ2-1; weak D call: TRBD2 (6 bases). The CDR3 runs 13 residues. CDR1 SGHTA and CDR2 FQGNSA come from the germline V gene. The V end was cut by 8 bases, the J end by 12 bases, with 20 bases between. CDR3 nucleotide sequence: TGTGCCAGCGGCGAGGCACCCCAGGGAGGGCAGTTCTTC. It translates to CASGEAPQGGQFF.

V gene TRBV24-1 combines with J gene TRBJ2-1, with 8 bases identical to TRBD2. The CDR3 contains 15 residues. Losses at the gene ends were 5 bases for V and 8 bases for J; bases not matched to a gene: 10. Germline loops: CDR1 KGHDR, CDR2 SFDVKD. The CDR3 region is CATSVSGGPWYEQFF. The CDR3, as DNA: TGTGCCACCAGTGTCTCGGGGGGGCCGTGGTATGAGCAGTTCTTC.

The chain combines TRBV10-2 with TRBJ1-1, with D maybe TRBD1 (5 bases). The V gene's germline CDR1 is WSHSY and CDR2 SAAADI. The CDR3 has 13 residues. V was cut by 10 bases and J by 5 bases, with 17 bases left in between. The CDR3 DNA reads as TGCGCCACCAACCGGGGCGGGAGAACTGAAGCTTTCTTT. This gives the protein CATNRGGRTEAFF.

J is TRBJ1-5 and V is TRBV4-2; 10 bases agree with TRBD1. V gave up 1 base and J gave up 5 bases; unmatched junction bases: 5. CDR1 is LGHNA, CDR2 YNFKEQ, per germline. The CDR3 loop spans 16 amino acids. The CDR3 DNA reads TGTGCCAGCAGCCAAGGTGGGGACAGGGGTGATCAGCCCCAGCATTTT. Amino acid sequence: CASSQGGDRGDQPQHF.

This clonotype was counted a few times. The V call is TRBV4-2, the J call TRBJ2-2; no definite D call. Germline V gene lookup returns CDR1 LGHNA and CDR2 YNFKEQ. Trimming took 0 bases from V and 1 from J, leaving 9 bases between them. The CDR3 runs to 16 residues. The chain's CDR3 is CASSQDEGLNTGELFF. The CDR3 coding sequence is TGTGCCAGCAGCCAAGATGAAGGTTTGAACACCGGGGAGCTGTTTTTT.

Remarks on this clonotype: One base away lies a much larger clone, so this may be a sequencing read error. This sequence joins TRBV28 and TRBJ1-5; tentative D call: TRBD1 (6 bases). The CDR3 contains 15 residues. Trimming cost V 3 bases and J 6 bases, with 15 bases left between them. The germline V gene has CDR1 MDHEN and CDR2 SYDVKM. CDR3 nucleotide sequence: TGTGCCAGCAGTTTTCTGGGGGGCGTGGTTCAGCCCCAGCATTTT. Protein: CASSFLGGVVQPQHF.

The chain has TRBV5-1 and TRBJ2-6, with D perhaps TRBD2 (5 bases). CDR3 length: 18 residues. CDR1 and CDR2 from the germline V gene are SGHRS and YFSETQ. The V gene lost 5 bases and the J gene lost 0 bases, with 18 bases spanning the gap. CDR3 sequence (DNA): TGCGCCAGCAGTTCCGGGGAAGGCCAACACTCTGGGGCCAACGTCCTGACTTTC. Translated: CASSSGEGQHSGANVLTF.

At least ten counts were recorded for this clonotype. The chain has TRBV6-5 and TRBJ2-1; D possibly corresponds to TRBD2 (7 bases). CDR3 length equals 14 residues. The germline V gene encodes CDR1 MNHEY and CDR2 SVGAGI. Deletions cut 2 bases from V and 7 bases from J, with 12 bases between. CDR3 region: CASSYGGGLNEQFF. CDR3 DNA sequence: TGTGCCAGCAGTTACGGGGGGGGCTTGAATGAGCAGTTCTTC.